This T cell receptor beta chain was profiled in a study of T cell repertoires in cytomegalovirus infection. Study outcomes and limitations: HLA-C-restricted CMV clonotypes gave the most frequent clonotype in two of eight donors.

The germline gives CDR1 LNHDA, CDR2 SQIVND (reference sequence). CDR3 length: 13 residues. V shed 7 bases and J shed 4 bases, with 13 bases lying between them. TCRdb re-called the reads with MiXCR, one entry per CDR3 protein. The data hold under 300,000 distinct CDR3 sequences, with about 20% observed a single time. About this clonotype: Its antigen is not identified.

The chain has TRBV19 and TRBJ1-1; D gene ambiguous. The sequence was collected from a human donor in good health (CMV status not recorded). Some clones in this sample may be carry-over from other donors' samples. This specimen was cultured PBMCs, taken from culture after CMV antigen stimulation. In DNA, the CDR3 is TGTGCCAGTATTTCAGGCTGGGGCACTGAAGCTTTCTTT. Amino acid sequence: CASISGWGTEAFF.